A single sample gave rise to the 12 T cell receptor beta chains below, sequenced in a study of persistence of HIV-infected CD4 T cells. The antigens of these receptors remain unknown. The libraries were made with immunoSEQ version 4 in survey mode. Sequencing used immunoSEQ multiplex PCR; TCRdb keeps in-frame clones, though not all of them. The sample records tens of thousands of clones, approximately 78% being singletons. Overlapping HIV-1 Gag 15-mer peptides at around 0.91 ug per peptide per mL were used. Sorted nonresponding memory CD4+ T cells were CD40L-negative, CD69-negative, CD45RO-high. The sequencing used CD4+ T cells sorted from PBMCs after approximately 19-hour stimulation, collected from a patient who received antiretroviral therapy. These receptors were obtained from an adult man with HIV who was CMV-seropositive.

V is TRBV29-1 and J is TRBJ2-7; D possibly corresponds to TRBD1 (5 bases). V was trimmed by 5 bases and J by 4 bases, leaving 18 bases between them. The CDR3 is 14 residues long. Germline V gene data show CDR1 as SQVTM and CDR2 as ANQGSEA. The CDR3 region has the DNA TGCAGCGTTTTGGAAGGGGCTAAATCTTACGAGCAGTACTTC. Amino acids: CSVLEGAKSYEQYF.

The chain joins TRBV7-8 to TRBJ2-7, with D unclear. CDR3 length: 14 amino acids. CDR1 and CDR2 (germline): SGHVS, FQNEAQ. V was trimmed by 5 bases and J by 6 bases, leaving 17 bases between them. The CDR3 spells CASSRGPLWGEQYF. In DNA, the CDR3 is TGTGCCAGCAGCCGAGGTCCCCTCTGGGGCGAGCAGTACTTC.

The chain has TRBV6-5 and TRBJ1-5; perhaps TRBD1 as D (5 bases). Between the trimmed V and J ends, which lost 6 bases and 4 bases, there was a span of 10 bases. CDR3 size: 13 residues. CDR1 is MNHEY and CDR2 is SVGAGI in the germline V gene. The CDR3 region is CASRTQGNQPQHF. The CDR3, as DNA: TGTGCCAGCAGGACTCAGGGAAATCAGCCCCAGCATTTT.

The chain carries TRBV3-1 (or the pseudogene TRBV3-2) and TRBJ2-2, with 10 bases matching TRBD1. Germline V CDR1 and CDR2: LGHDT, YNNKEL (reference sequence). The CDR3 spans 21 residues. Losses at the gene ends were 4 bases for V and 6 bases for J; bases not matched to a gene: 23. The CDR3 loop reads CASSPSPGQGFRVVGSGELFF. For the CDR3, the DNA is TGTGCCAGCAGCCCCTCGCCGGGACAGGGGTTCCGCGTCGTCGGGTCCGGGGAGCTGTTTTTT.

CDR3 sequence (DNA): TGTGCCAGCAGCTTAAGAGGGCCCGATGAGCAGTTCTTC. Translated: CASSLRGPDEQFF. The chain recombines TRBV7-3 with TRBJ2-1, with D possibly TRBD2 on 5 matching bases. This CDR3 has 13 residues. Germline values: CDR1 SGHTA, CDR2 FQGTGA. V was shortened by 1 base and J by 8 bases, with 9 bases between the two germline ends. The full variable domain, its missing parts supplied by reference TRBV7-3 and TRBJ2-1, is GAGVSQTPSNKVTEKGKYVELRCDPISGHTALYWYRQSLGQGPEFLIYFQGTGAADDSGLPNDRFFAVRPEGSVSTLKIQRTERGDSAVYLCASSLRGPDEQFFGPGTRLTVL.

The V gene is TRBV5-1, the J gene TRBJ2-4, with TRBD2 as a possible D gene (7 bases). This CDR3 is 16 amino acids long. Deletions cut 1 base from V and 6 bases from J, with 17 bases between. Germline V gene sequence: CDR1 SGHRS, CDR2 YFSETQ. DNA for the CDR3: TGCGCCAGCAGCTTGCCCGAAGGGGGAGGGATAAACATTCAGTACTTC. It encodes CASSLPEGGGINIQYF.

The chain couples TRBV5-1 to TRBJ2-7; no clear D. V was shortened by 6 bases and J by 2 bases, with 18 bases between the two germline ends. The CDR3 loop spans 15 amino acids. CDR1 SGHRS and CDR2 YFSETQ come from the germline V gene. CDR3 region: CASTLRSDGTYEQYF. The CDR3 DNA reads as TGCGCCAGCACCCTTCGGAGTGACGGAACCTACGAGCAGTACTTC.

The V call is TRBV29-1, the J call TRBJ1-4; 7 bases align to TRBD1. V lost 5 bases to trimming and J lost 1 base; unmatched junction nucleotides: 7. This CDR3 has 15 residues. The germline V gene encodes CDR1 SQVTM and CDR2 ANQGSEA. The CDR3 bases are TGCAGCGTTAAAAGACAGGGAGGAACTAATGAAAAACTGTTTTTT. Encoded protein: CSVKRQGGTNEKLFF.

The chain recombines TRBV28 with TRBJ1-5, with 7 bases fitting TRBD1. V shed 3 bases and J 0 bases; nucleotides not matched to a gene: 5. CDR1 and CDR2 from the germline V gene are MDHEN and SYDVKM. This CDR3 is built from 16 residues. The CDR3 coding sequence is TGTGCCAGCAGTTTTGACAGGGACTATAGCAATCAGCCCCAGCATTTT. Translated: CASSFDRDYSNQPQHF.

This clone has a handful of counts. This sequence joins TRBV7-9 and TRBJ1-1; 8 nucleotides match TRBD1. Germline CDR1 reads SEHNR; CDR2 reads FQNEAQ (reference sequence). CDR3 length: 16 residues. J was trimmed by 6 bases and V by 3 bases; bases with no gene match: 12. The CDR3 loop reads CASSFLERTGKAEAFF. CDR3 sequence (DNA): TGTGCCAGCAGCTTCTTAGAAAGGACAGGGAAGGCTGAAGCTTTCTTT.

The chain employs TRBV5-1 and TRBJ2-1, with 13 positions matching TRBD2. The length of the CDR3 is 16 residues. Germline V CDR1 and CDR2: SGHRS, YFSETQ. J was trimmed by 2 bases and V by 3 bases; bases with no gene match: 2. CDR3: CASSSTSGGTYNEQFF. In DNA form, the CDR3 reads TGCGCCAGCAGCTCGACTAGCGGGGGGACCTACAATGAGCAGTTCTTC.

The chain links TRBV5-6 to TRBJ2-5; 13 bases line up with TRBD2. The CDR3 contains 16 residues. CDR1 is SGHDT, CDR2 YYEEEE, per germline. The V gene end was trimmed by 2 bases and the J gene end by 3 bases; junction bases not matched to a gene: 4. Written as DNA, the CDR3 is TGTGCCAGCAGCTTTACCGGGACTAGCGGGAAAGAGACCCAGTACTTC. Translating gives CASSFTGTSGKETQYF.